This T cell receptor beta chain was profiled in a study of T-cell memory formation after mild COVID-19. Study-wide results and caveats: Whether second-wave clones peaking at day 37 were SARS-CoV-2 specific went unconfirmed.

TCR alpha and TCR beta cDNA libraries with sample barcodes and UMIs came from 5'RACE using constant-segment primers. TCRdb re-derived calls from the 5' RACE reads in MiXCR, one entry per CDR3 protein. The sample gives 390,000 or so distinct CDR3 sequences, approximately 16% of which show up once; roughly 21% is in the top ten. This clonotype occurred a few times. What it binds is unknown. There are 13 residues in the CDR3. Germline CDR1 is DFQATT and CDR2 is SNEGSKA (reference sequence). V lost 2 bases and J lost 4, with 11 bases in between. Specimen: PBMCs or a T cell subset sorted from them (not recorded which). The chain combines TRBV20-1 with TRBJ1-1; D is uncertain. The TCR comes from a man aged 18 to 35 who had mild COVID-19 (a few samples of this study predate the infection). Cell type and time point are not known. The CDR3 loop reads CSARPPFGTEAFF. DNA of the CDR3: TGCAGTGCTAGACCCCCATTCGGCACTGAAGCTTTCTTT.